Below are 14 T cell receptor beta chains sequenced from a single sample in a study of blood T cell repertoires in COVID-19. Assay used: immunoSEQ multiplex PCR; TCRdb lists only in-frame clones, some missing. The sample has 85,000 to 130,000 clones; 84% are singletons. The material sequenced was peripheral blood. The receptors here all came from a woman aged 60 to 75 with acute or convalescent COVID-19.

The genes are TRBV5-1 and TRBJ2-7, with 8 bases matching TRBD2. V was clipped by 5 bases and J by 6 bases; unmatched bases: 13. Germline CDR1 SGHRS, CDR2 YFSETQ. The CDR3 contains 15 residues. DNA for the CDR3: TGCGCCAGCAGTGGAGCCGGGACTAGTCTTCTCGAGCAGTACTTC. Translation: CASSGAGTSLLEQYF.

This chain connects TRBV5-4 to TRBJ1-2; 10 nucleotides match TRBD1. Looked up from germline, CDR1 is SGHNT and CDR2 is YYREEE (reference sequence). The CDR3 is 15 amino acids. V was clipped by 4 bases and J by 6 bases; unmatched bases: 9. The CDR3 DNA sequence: TGTGCCAGCAGCACAAAAACCGGGACAGGGGATGGCTACACCTTC. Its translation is CASSTKTGTGDGYTF.

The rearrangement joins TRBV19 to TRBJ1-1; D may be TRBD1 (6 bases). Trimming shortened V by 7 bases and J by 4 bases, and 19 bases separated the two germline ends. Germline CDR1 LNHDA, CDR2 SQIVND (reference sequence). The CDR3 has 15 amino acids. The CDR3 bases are TGTGCCAGTAAGTGGATAGGGGGTAGTCGCACTGAAGCTTTCTTT. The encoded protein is CASKWIGGSRTEAFF. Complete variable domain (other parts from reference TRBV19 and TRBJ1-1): DGGITQSPKYLFRKEGQNVTLSCEQNLNHDAMYWYRQDPGQGLRLIYYSQIVNDFQKGDIAEGYSVSREKKESFPLTVTSAQKNPTAFYLCASKWIGGSRTEAFFGQGTRLTVV.

The CDR3: CAWTRQGAWRNTEAFF. CDR3 bases: TGTGCCTGGACCAGACAGGGGGCCTGGAGGAACACTGAAGCTTTCTTT. The chain has TRBV30 and TRBJ1-1, with TRBD1 matching over 10 bases. The CDR3 loop spans 16 amino acids. J gave up 1 base and V 4 bases, and 9 bases lay outside the gene matches. The germline CDR1 and CDR2 sequences are GTSNPN and SVGIG (reference sequence).

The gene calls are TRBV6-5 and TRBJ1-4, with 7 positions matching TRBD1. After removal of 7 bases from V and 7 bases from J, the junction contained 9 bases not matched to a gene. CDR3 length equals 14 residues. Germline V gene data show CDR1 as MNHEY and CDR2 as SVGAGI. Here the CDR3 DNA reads TGTGCCAGCACCCAACAGGGGTTGGTTGAAAAACTGTTTTTT. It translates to CASTQQGLVEKLFF.

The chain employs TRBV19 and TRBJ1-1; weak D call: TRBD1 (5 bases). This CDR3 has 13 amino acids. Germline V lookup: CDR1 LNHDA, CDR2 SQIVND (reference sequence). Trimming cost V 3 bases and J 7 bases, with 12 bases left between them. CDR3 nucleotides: TGTGCCAGTAGTATTCGTCCCACAGGTGAAGCTTTCTTT. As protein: CASSIRPTGEAFF. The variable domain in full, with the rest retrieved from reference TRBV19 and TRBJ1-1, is DGGITQSPKYLFRKEGQNVTLSCEQNLNHDAMYWYRQDPGQGLRLIYYSQIVNDFQKGDIAEGYSVSREKKESFPLTVTSAQKNPTAFYLCASSIRPTGEAFFGQGTRLTVV.

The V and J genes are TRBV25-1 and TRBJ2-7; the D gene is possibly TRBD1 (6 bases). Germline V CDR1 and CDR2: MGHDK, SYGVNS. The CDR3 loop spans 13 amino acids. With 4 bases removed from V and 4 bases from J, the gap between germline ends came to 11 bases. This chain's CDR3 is CASSAVDRYEQYF. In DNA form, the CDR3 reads TGTGCCAGCAGTGCCGTGGACAGATACGAGCAGTACTTC.

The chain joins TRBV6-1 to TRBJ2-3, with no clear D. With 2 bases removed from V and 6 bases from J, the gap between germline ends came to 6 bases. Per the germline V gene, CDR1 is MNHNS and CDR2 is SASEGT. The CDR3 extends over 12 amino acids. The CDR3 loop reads CASSEKRDTQYF. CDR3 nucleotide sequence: TGTGCCAGCAGTGAAAAACGGGATACGCAGTATTTT.

CDR3 coding DNA: TGTGCCAGCAGTTTATCTTCTAATAAGAACACTGAAGCTTTCTTT. Amino acids: CASSLSSNKNTEAFF. The rearrangement joins TRBV27 to TRBJ1-1; no clear D. Germline V gene sequence: CDR1 MNHEY, CDR2 SMNVEV (reference sequence). The CDR3 covers 15 residues. V was pared by 0 bases and J by 1 base, with 9 bases between.

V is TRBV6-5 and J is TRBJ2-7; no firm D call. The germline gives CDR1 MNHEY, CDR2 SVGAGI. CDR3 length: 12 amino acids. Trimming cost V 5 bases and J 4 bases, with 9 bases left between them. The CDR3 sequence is CASSPASYEQYF. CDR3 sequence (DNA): TGTGCCAGCAGTCCTGCTAGTTACGAGCAGTACTTC.

The CDR3, as DNA: TGTGCCAGTAGTGACCCGCGGGGGGGAGAGTACGAGCAGTACTTC. It translates to CASSDPRGGEYEQYF. The chain carries TRBV19 and TRBJ2-7; TRBD2 matches at 9 bases. The CDR3 contains 15 residues. After removal of 5 bases from V and 4 bases from J, the junction contained 9 bases not matched to a gene. Germline CDR1 is LNHDA and CDR2 is SQIVND (reference sequence).

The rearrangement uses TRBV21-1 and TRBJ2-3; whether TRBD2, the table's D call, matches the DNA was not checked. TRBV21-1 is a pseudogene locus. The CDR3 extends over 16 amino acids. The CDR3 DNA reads TGTGCCAGCAGCAAAGGTCTGGAGGGTAACACAGATACGCAGTATTTT. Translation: CASSKGLEGNTDTQYF.

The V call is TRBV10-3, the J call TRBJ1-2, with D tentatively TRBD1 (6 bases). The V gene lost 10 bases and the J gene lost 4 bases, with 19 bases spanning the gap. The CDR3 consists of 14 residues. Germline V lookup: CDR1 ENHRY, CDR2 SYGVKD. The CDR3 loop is CATDPTGDVYGYTF. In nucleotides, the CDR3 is TGTGCCACCGACCCGACAGGTGATGTCTATGGCTACACCTTC.

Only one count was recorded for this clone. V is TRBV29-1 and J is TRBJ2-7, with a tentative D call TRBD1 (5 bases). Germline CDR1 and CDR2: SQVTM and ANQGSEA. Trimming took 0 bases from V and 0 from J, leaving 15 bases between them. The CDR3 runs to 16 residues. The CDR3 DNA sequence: TGCAGCGTTGAAGATCTTTGGGCAGGGATCTCCTACGAGCAGTACTTC. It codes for CSVEDLWAGISYEQYF.